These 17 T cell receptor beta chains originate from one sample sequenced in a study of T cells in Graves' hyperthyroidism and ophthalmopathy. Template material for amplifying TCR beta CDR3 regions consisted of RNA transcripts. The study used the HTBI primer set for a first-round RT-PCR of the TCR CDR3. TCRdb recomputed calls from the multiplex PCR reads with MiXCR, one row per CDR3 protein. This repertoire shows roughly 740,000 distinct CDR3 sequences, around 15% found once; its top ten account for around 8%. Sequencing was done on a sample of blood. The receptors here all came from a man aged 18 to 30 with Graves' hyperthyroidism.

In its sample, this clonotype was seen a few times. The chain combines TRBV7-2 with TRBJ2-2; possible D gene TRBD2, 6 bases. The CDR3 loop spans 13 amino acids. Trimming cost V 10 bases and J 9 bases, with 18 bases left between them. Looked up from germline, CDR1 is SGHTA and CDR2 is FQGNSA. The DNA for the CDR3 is TGTGCCACTCCCCATGGGGGGACCCGGGAGCTGTTTTTT. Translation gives CATPHGGTRELFF.

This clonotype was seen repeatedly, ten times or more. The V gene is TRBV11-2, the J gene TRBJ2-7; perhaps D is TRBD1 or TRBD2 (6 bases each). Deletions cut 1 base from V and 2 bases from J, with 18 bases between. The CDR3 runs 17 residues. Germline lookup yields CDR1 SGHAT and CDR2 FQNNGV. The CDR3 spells CASSLVRGWGAAYEQYF. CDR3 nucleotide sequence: TGTGCCAGCAGCTTAGTTCGGGGGTGGGGGGCCGCCTACGAGCAGTACTTC.

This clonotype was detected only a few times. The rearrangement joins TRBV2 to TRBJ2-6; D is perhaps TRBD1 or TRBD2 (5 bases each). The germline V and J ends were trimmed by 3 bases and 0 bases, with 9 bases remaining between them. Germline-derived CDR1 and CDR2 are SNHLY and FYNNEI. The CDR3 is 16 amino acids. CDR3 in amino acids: CASSDPGPSGANVLTF. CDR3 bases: TGTGCCAGCAGTGATCCGGGGCCCTCTGGGGCCAACGTCCTGACTTTC.

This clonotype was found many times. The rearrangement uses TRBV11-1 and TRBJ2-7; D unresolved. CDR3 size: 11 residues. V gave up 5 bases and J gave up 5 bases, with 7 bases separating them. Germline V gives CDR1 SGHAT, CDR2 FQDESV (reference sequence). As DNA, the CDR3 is TGTGCCAGCAGCGTAGGAAACGAGCAGTACTTC. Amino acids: CASSVGNEQYF.

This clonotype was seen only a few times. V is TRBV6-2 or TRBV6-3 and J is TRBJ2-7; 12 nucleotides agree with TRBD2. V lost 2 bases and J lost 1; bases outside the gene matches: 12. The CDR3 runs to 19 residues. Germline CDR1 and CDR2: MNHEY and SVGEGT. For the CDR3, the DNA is TGTGCCAGCAGTTACATCTTCCGACTAGCGGGAGCCGGGTCCTACGAGCAGTACTTC. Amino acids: CASSYIFRLAGAGSYEQYF.

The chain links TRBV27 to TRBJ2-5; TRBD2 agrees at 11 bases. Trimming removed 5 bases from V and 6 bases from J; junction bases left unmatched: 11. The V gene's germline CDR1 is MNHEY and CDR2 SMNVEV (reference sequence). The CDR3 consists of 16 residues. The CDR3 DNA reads TGTGCCAGCAGTCCCCAACTAGCGGGAGTAGAAAAGACCCAGTACTTC. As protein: CASSPQLAGVEKTQYF.

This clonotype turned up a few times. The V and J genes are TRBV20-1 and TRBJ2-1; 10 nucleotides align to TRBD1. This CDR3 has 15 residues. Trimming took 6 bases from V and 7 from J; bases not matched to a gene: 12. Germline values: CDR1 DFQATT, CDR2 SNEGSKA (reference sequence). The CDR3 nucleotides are TGCAGTGCAGGGGGGGGGGACAGGGGATTGAATGAGCAGTTCTTC. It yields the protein CSAGGGDRGLNEQFF.

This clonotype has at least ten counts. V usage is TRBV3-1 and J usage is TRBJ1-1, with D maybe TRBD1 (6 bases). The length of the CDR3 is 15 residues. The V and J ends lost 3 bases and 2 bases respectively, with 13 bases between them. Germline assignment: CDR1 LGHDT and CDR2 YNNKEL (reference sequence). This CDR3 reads CASSQDGTPNTEAFF. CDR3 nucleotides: TGTGCCAGCAGCCAGGATGGGACACCAAACACTGAAGCTTTCTTT.

CDR3 protein: CASSLDGGLHTEAFF. The CDR3, as DNA: TGTGCCAGCAGCTTAGATGGGGGTCTTCACACTGAAGCTTTCTTT. This sequence joins TRBV7-2 and TRBJ1-1, with D possibly matching TRBD1 (5 bases). V shed 1 base and J shed 3 bases, with 12 bases lying between them. This CDR3 region has 15 residues. The germline gives CDR1 SGHTA, CDR2 FQGNSA.

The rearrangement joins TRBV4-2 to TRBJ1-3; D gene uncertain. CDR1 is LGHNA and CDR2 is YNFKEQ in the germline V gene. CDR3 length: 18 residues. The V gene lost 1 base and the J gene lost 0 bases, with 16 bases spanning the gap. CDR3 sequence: CASSQVSAPRFSGNTIYF. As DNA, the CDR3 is TGTGCCAGCAGCCAAGTATCAGCACCAAGATTCTCTGGAAACACCATATATTTT.

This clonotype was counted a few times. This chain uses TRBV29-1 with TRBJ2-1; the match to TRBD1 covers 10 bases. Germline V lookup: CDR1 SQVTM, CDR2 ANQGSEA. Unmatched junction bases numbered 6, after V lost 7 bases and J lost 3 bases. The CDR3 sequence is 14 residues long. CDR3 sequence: CSGLGQGVYNEQFF. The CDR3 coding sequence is TGCAGCGGTCTCGGACAGGGGGTCTACAATGAGCAGTTCTTC.

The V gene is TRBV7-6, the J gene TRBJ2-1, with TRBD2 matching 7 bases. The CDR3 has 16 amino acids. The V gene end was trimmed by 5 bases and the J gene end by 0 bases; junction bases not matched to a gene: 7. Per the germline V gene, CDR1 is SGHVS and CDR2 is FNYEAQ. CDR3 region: CASSLLADGSYNEQFF. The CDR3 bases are TGTGCCAGCAGCCTTCTAGCGGACGGCTCCTACAATGAGCAGTTCTTC.

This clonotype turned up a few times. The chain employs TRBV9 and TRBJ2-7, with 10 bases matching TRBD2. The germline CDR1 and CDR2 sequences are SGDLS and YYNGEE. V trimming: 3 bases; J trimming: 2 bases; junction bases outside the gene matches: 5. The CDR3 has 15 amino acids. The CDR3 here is CASSGGLAAAYEQYF. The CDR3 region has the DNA TGTGCCAGCAGCGGCGGACTAGCGGCAGCCTACGAGCAGTACTTC.

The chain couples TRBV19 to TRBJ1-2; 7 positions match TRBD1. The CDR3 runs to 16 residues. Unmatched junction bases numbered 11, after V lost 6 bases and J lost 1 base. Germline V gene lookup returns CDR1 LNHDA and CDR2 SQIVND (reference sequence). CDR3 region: CASRGRGQLNNYGYTF. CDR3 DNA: TGTGCCAGTAGGGGCAGGGGACAGCTTAATAACTATGGCTACACCTTC.

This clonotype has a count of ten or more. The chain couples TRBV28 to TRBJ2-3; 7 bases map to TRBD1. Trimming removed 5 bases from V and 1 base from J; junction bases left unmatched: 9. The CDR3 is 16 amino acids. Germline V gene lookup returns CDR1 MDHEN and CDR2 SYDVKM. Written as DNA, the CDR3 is TGTGCCAGCAGTCTCCACCCCGGGACAGGCACAGATACGCAGTATTTT. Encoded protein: CASSLHPGTGTDTQYF.

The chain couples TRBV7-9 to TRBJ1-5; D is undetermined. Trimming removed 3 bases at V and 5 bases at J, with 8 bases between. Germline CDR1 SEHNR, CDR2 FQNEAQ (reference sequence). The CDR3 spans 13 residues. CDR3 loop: CASSFSADQPQHF. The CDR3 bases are TGTGCCAGCAGCTTTAGTGCGGATCAGCCCCAGCATTTT.

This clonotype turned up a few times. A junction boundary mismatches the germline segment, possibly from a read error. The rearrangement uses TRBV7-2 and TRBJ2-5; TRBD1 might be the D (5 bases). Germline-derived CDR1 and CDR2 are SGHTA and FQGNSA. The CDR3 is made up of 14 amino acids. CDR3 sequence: CASSKSKGSKTQYF. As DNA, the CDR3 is TGTGCTAGCAGTAAGTCGAAGGGGTCGAAGACCCAGTACTTC. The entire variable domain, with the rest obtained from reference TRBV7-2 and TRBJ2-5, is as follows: GAGVSQSPSNKVTEKGKDVELRCDPISGHTALYWYRQSLGQGLEFLIYFQGNSAPDKSGLPSDRFSAERTGGSVSTLTIQRTQQEDSAVYLCASSKSKGSKTQYFGPGTRLLVL.